The clone carrying this TCR beta chain has a handful of counts. The data originate from a study of tumor-infiltrating lymphocytes in primary liver carcinoma. Unsorted whole blood served as the source of blood RNA, and germline DNA was extracted as well. Trimming shortened V by 2 bases and J by 0 bases, and 10 bases separated the two germline ends. This CDR3 is built from 15 residues. Germline V gene sequence: CDR1 MRHNA, CDR2 SNTAGT. Total RNA amounting to roughly 480 ng was the source from which TCR beta cDNA was made with a constant-region primer. Three-round nested multiplex PCR performed with slightly modified ARM-PCR produced the TCR beta libraries. PCR rounds one and two used TRBV1-TRBV30 forward primers with a C-beta reverse primer for 9 to 10 cycles each. Using its own MiXCR run on the multiplex PCR reads, TCRdb lists one record per CDR3 protein. The repertoire has 330,000 or so distinct CDR3 sequences, about 65% of them found once; the top ten carry under 8.5%.

This clonotype originated in a man in his forties or fifties with primary liver carcinoma and hepatitis B virus infection. The chain has TRBV6-4 and TRBJ1-2; D perhaps matches TRBD1 (5 bases). Sequenced: peripheral blood. CDR3 amino acids: CASSDRGPTNYGYTF. The DNA of the CDR3 is TGTGCCAGCAGTGACAGGGGCCCGACTAACTATGGCTACACCTTC.